This record concerns one TCR beta chain sequence. This clone was observed a handful of times. The antigen this receptor binds is unknown. No qualities accompany the bases; no much larger clone lies one base away. This entry comes from a study of control samples from healthy donors and cancer patients (dated by TCRdb to 2019 to 2021). Library preparation employed the immunoSEQ multiplex PCR assay. TCRdb limited this immuneACCESS table to in-frame rearrangements with V and J called. A share of clones is missing; checked studies link under half to unresolved V genes, and the rest is unexplained. The sample profile shows about 170,000 clones; 70% to 90% of them were found once. About 12% of the sample goes to the ten largest clones. The receptor was derived from a young man in good health. What was sequenced was blood.

The sequenced DNA: TGTGCCAGCAGTTCCTCAGACTCTTCCTACGAGCAGTACTTC. This codes for CASSSSDSSYEQYF. The chain joins TRBV6-5 to TRBJ2-7, with the D segment identity uncertain. At the junction V is shortened by 4 bases and J by 1 base, with 11 bases in between. The germline V gene specifies MNHEY as CDR1 and SVGAGI as CDR2. The CDR3 goes from the cysteine to the phenylalanine over 14 residues. The DNA shown is the 42-base CDR3, in frame from base 1.